The 14 T cell receptor beta chains in this list originate from one sample, sequenced in a study of OX40 agonist ivuxolimab in advanced cancers. The method was immunoSEQ multiplex PCR; TCRdb's version includes in-frame clones alone and lacks a portion of them. The table records 65,000 to 80,000 clones, roughly 84% of them present only once. This specimen was CD4+ or CD8+ T cells sorted from blood, taken in a trial of the OX40 agonist ivuxolimab. The receptors were sampled from an adult with an advanced solid tumor such as melanoma, head and neck, liver or kidney cancer.

This clone occurred once. The chain combines TRBV19 with TRBJ1-1; TRBD1 might be the D (6 bases). This CDR3 has 12 amino acids. V shed 9 bases and J shed 4 bases, with 12 bases lying between them. Germline lookup yields CDR1 LNHDA and CDR2 SQIVND (reference sequence). The CDR3 is CASSDRPTEAFF. The DNA of the CDR3 is TGTGCCAGCTCAGACAGGCCCACTGAAGCTTTCTTT.

The chain recombines TRBV5-1 with TRBJ2-3, with D hard to call. The CDR3 contains 13 residues. Trimming stripped 7 bases from V and 2 bases from J, with 11 bases between. Germline CDR1 and CDR2: SGHRS and YFSETQ. The CDR3 is CASSPRTTDTQYF. CDR3 in DNA: TGCGCCAGCTCCCCCCGCACCACAGATACGCAGTATTTT.

DNA for the CDR3: TGTGCCAGCAGTGAAACGATGAACACTGAAGCTTTCTTT. It translates to CASSETMNTEAFF. The rearrangement joins TRBV2 to TRBJ1-1; D ambiguous. Trimming took off 2 bases at V and 0 bases at J, with 4 bases between the two ends. There are 13 residues in the CDR3. Germline lookup yields CDR1 SNHLY and CDR2 FYNNEI. The full variable domain, rest sourced from reference TRBV2 and TRBJ1-1, is EPEVTQTPSHQVTQMGQEVILRCVPISNHLYFYWYRQILGQKVEFLVSFYNNEISEKSEIFDDQFSVERPDGSNFTLKIRSTKLEDSAMYFCASSETMNTEAFFGQGTRLTVV.

J is TRBJ2-7 and V is TRBV19; 11 bases are a match to TRBD1. The CDR3 runs to 15 residues. CDR1 and CDR2 (germline): LNHDA, SQIVND (reference sequence). V shed 5 bases, J shed 3 bases, and the junction held 6 bases outside the gene matches. In DNA, the CDR3 is TGTGCCAGTAGTTTCGGGACAGGGGGAATCTACGAGCAGTACTTC. It codes for CASSFGTGGIYEQYF.

In its sample, this clone was seen once. The chain joins TRBV19 to TRBJ2-2; either TRBD1 or TRBD2 may fit D (5 bases each). Trimming shortened V by 7 bases and J by 4 bases, and 13 bases separated the two germline ends. CDR1 is LNHDA and CDR2 is SQIVND in the germline V gene (reference sequence). The CDR3 is 14 residues long. The CDR3 region is CASKGTRATGELFF. CDR3 bases: TGTGCCAGTAAGGGGACGAGGGCCACCGGGGAGCTGTTTTTT.

The chain carries TRBV5-1 and TRBJ1-1, with 10 bases that match TRBD1. The junction had 3 bases not matched to a gene; V was cut back by 4 bases and J by 3 bases. The CDR3 consists of 14 residues. The V gene's germline CDR1 is SGHRS and CDR2 YFSETQ. The CDR3 protein is CASSDRGRYTEAFF. The CDR3 bases are TGCGCCAGCAGCGACAGGGGGCGATACACTGAAGCTTTCTTT.

V and J are TRBV7-8 and TRBJ2-5; the D gene is possibly TRBD2 (6 bases). The CDR3 runs 16 residues. Per the germline V gene, CDR1 is SGHVS and CDR2 is FQNEAQ. V was trimmed by 0 bases and J by 5 bases, leaving 16 bases between them. The CDR3 here is CASSLAFRGLGETQYF. In DNA form, the CDR3 reads TGTGCCAGCAGCTTAGCCTTTCGGGGGTTGGGGGAGACCCAGTACTTC.

J is TRBJ1-2 and V is TRBV30; no firm D call. Per germline, CDR1 GTSNPN and CDR2 SVGIG (reference sequence). The V gene lost 0 bases and the J gene lost 4 bases, with 15 bases spanning the gap. The length of the CDR3 is 15 residues. As DNA, the CDR3 is TGTGCCTGGAGTGTGTTTGGGCAGCCCCCCTATGGCTACACCTTC. Its protein is CAWSVFGQPPYGYTF.

The chain joins TRBV28 to TRBJ1-5; 10 bases fit TRBD1. From germline, CDR1 is MDHEN and CDR2 SYDVKM. After removal of 6 bases from V and 2 bases from J, the junction contained 4 bases not matched to a gene. The CDR3 consists of 15 residues. CDR3 residues: CASRTGGEGNQPQHF. For the CDR3, the DNA is TGTGCCAGCAGGACAGGGGGCGAGGGCAATCAGCCCCAGCATTTT.

The V and J genes are TRBV19 and TRBJ2-1; TRBD2 agrees at 11 bases. V gave up 4 bases and J gave up 5 bases; unmatched junction bases: 10. This CDR3 comprises 17 residues. Germline V gives CDR1 LNHDA, CDR2 SQIVND (reference sequence). CDR3 in amino acids: CASSKSLGTSGNNEQFF. The CDR3 nucleotides read TGTGCCAGTAGTAAATCTCTCGGGACTAGCGGTAACAATGAGCAGTTCTTC.

The chain uses TRBV6-5 and TRBJ2-2, with a weak D call TRBD2 (7 bases). Between the trimmed V and J ends, which lost 7 bases and 4 bases, there was a span of 16 bases. The CDR3 has 15 amino acids. CDR1 MNHEY and CDR2 SVGAGI come from the germline V gene. Here the CDR3 DNA reads TGTGCCAGCACCCTCATGGGGGGGCGCACCGGGGAGCTGTTTTTT. Its protein is CASTLMGGRTGELFF.

The chain has TRBV5-4 and TRBJ2-2, with 7 bases that match TRBD1. V trimming: 4 bases; J trimming: 3 bases; junction bases outside the gene matches: 3. The germline V gene has CDR1 SGHNT and CDR2 YYREEE (reference sequence). CDR3 size: 14 residues. The CDR3 sequence: CASSPGTDTGELFF. CDR3 nucleotides: TGTGCCAGCAGCCCTGGGACAGACACCGGGGAGCTGTTTTTT.

In its sample, this clone was seen once. The rearrangement links TRBV20-1 to TRBJ2-1; D unclear. Looked up from germline, CDR1 is DFQATT and CDR2 is SNEGSKA (reference sequence). V was shortened by 3 bases and J by 8 bases, with 8 bases between the two germline ends. This CDR3 spans 11 amino acids. The CDR3 nucleotides are TGCAGTGCTAGGTCCCTGCATGAGCAGTTCTTC. Translation gives CSARSLHEQFF.

This clone occurred a few times. The V call is TRBV11-2, the J call TRBJ1-1, with 7 nucleotides matching TRBD1. The junction had 5 bases not matched to a gene; V was cut back by 5 bases and J by 5 bases. Germline V lookup: CDR1 SGHAT, CDR2 FQNNGV. The CDR3 runs 13 residues. The CDR3 loop is CASSAQGTTEAFF. CDR3 bases: TGTGCCAGCAGCGCACAGGGGACGACTGAAGCTTTCTTT.